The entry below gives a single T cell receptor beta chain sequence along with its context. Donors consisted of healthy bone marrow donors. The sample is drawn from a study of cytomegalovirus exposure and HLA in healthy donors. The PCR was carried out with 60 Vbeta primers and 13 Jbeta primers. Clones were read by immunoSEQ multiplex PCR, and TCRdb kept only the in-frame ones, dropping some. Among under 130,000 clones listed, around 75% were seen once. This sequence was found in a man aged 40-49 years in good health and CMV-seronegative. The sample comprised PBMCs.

In DNA, the CDR3 is TGTGCCAGCAGTTTAGTCGGGACTAATGAGCAGTTCTTC. It specifies CASSLVGTNEQFF. The chain carries TRBV28 and TRBJ2-1; TRBD2 is a possible D gene (6 bases). V shed 2 bases and J shed 7 bases, with 9 bases lying between them. From germline, CDR1 is MDHEN and CDR2 SYDVKM. This CDR3 contains 13 residues.